The 5 T cell receptor beta chains below all came from one sample that was sequenced in a study of OX40 agonist ivuxolimab in advanced cancers. TCRdb keeps only in-frame clones here, not all; method: immunoSEQ multiplex PCR. The sample comprises some 49,000 clones, 88% of which are singletons, and roughly half rests with the top ten. Material: CD4+ or CD8+ T cells sorted from blood, obtained in a trial of the OX40 agonist ivuxolimab. Receptors originate from an adult with an advanced solid tumor such as melanoma, head and neck, liver or kidney cancer.

V usage is TRBV27 and J usage is TRBJ1-1, with D hard to call. Trimming removed 4 bases from V and 4 bases from J, with 19 bases in between. Germline CDR1 reads MNHEY; CDR2 reads SMNVEV (reference sequence). The CDR3 runs 16 residues. As DNA, the CDR3 is TGTGCCAGCAGTTCACCCCCTCATGGTGGCGGCACTGAAGCTTTCTTT. This sequence encodes CASSSPPHGGGTEAFF.

DNA of the CDR3: TGTGCCAGCAGCTCTCCGCTAGTAGAGTCCTACGAGCAGTACTTC. This encodes CASSSPLVESYEQYF. V and J are TRBV11-3 and TRBJ2-7; D uncertain. V lost 4 bases and J 1 base, leaving 14 bases between the germline ends. The CDR3 consists of 15 residues. Germline CDR1 reads SGHNT; CDR2 reads YENEEA.

The V call is TRBV6-1, the J call TRBJ1-5; D ambiguous. The CDR3 length is 15 residues. Germline lookup yields CDR1 MNHNS and CDR2 SASEGT. With 2 bases removed from V and 0 bases from J, the gap between germline ends came to 8 bases. CDR3 residues: CASSEFGPSNQPQHF. CDR3 nucleotides: TGTGCCAGCAGTGAATTCGGACCTAGCAATCAGCCCCAGCATTTT.

This clone was detected only once. The chain has TRBV6-5 and TRBJ1-3; D unresolved. The CDR3 runs to 14 residues. Germline CDR1 reads MNHEY; CDR2 reads SVGAGI. Trimming cost V 6 bases and J 3 bases, with 12 bases left between them. CDR3: CASSLTVSGNTIYF. CDR3 nucleotide sequence: TGTGCCAGCAGCCTCACCGTCAGTGGAAACACCATATATTTT.

This clone was detected a few times. This chain joins TRBV7-2 and TRBJ2-2; 10 nucleotides line up with TRBD2. This CDR3 is 15 amino acids long. V was pared by 0 bases and J by 5 bases, with 0 bases of the junction left unmatched. Per the germline V gene, CDR1 is SGHTA and CDR2 is FQGNSA. CDR3 nucleotide sequence: TGTGCCAGCAGCTTAGCTAGCGGGGGGACCGGGGAGCTGTTTTTT. Residues: CASSLASGGTGELFF.